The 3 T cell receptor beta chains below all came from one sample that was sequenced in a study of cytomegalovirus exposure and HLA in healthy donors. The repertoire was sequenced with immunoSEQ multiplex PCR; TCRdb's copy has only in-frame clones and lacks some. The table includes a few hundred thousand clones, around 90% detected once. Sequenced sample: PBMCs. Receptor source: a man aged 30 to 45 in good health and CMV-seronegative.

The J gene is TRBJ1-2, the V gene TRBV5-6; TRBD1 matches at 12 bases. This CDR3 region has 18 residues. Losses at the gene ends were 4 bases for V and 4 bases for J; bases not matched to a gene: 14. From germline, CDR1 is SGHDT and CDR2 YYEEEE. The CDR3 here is CASSRNSGQGAGSYGYTF. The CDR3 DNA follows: TGTGCCAGCAGCCGAAACTCGGGACAGGGGGCAGGAAGCTATGGCTACACCTTC.

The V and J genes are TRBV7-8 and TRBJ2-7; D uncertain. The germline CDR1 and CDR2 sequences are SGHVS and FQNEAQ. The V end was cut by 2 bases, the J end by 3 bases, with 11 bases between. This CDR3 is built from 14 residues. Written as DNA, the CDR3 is TGTGCCAGCAGCTTAAGTGGAGCATACTACGAGCAGTACTTC. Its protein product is CASSLSGAYYEQYF.

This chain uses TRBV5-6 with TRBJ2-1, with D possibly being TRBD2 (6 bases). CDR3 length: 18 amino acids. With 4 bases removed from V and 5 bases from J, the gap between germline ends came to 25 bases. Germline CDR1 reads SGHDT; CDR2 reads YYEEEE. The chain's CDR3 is CASSHRITRGRRHNEQFF. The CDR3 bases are TGTGCCAGCAGCCATAGAATTACGCGGGGACGACGTCACAATGAGCAGTTCTTC.